This is a list of T cell receptor beta chains from one sample in a study of cytomegalovirus exposure and HLA in healthy donors. Repertoires were generated with immunoSEQ multiplex PCR, while TCRdb's copy carries only in-frame clones and drops some. The sample has more than 130,000 clones; over 70% are singletons. Input material: PBMCs. The receptor source for this set is a male donor in good health and CMV-seronegative. The CDR3 runs from the conserved cysteine through the conserved F or W. A D gene is named only where the DNA matches it firmly. Size tells how often a clone was seen (once, few, many) or the class of an expanded clone, and some rows leave it out.

v_call	j_call	clone_size	d_call	cdr3_aa	cdr3_nt
TRBV6-1	TRBJ2-7	-	-	CASSARVQGGGSYEQYF	TGTGCCAGCAGTGCCCGGGTCCAGGGAGGGGGCTCCTACGAGCAGTACTTC
TRBV5-4	TRBJ1-3	once	TRBD1	CASSPDRGNTIYF	TGTGCCAGCAGCCCGGACAGGGGAAACACCATATATTTT
TRBV30	TRBJ1-1	-	-	CAWREKTGEAFF	TGTGCCTGGAGGGAAAAGACGGGAGAAGCTTTCTTT
TRBV13	TRBJ2-7	-	-	CASSPWTVYSYEQYF	TGTGCCAGCAGCCCGTGGACAGTTTACTCCTACGAGCAGTACTTC
TRBV4-1	TRBJ2-1	-	TRBD2	CASSQGSGGAYNEQFF	TGCGCCAGCAGCCAAGGCAGCGGGGGGGCCTACAATGAGCAGTTCTTC
TRBV2	TRBJ2-1	-	-	CASSETSEQFF	TGTGCCAGCAGTGAGACTTCGGAGCAGTTCTTC
TRBV7-9	TRBJ2-1	-	TRBD2	CASSEAGISYNEQFF	TGTGCCAGCAGCGAAGCGGGGATTTCCTACAATGAGCAGTTCTTC
TRBV5-8	TRBJ2-7	-	-	CASHDWLAGKSYEQYF	TGTGCCAGCCACGACTGGCTTGCGGGAAAGTCCTACGAGCAGTACTTC
TRBV6-5	TRBJ1-1	-	-	CATHLGDYMNTEAFF	TGTGCCACCCACCTAGGGGACTATATGAACACTGAAGCTTTCTTT
TRBV28	TRBJ2-1	once	TRBD1	CASSWGQAYNEQFF	TGTGCCAGCAGTTGGGGACAGGCTTACAATGAGCAGTTCTTC
TRBV9	TRBJ1-1	-	-	CASSVTGWNTEAFF	TGTGCCAGCAGCGTCACAGGGTGGAACACTGAAGCTTTCTTT
TRBV6-1	TRBJ2-7	-	TRBD1	CASSDRDRSSYEQYF	TGTGCCAGCAGTGACCGGGACAGATCTTCCTACGAGCAGTACTTC
TRBV7-6	TRBJ1-2	-	TRBD1	CASRPLRDSYGYTF	TGTGCCAGCAGACCACTCCGGGACAGTTATGGCTACACCTTC
TRBV5-8	TRBJ1-1	-	TRBD1	CSSSTWDRANTEAFF	TGTTCCAGCAGCACCTGGGACAGAGCGAACACTGAAGCTTTCTTT
TRBV5-1	TRBJ1-2	-	-	CASSLTGVNYGYTF	TGCGCCAGCAGCTTAACAGGTGTCAACTATGGCTACACCTTC
TRBV25-1	TRBJ2-2	-	-	CASSDAGTNTGELFF	TGTGCCAGCAGTGATGCGGGAACGAACACCGGGGAGCTGTTTTTT
TRBV29-1	TRBJ2-1	-	-	CSVGGEGDGGREFF	TGCAGCGTTGGAGGGGAGGGCGATGGGGGCAGGGAGTTCTTC
TRBV7-2	TRBJ2-2	-	-	CASSLVRGGGTGELFF	TGTGCCAGCAGCTTAGTAAGGGGGGGCGGCACCGGGGAGCTGTTTTTT
TRBV16	TRBJ1-6	-	TRBD1	CASSQQGASPLHF	TGTGCCAGCAGCCAACAGGGGGCTTCACCCCTCCACTTT
TRBV11-2	TRBJ1-1	once	-	CASSLSYRSMNTEAFF	TGTGCCAGCAGCTTATCCTACAGATCCATGAACACTGAAGCTTTCTTT
TRBV2	TRBJ2-7	few	TRBD1	CASSATGMYEQYF	TGTGCCAGCAGTGCGACAGGGATGTACGAGCAGTACTTC
TRBV9	TRBJ2-7	-	-	CASSVELGSYEQYF	TGTGCCAGCAGCGTAGAACTAGGATCCTACGAGCAGTACTTC
TRBV10-3	TRBJ1-1	-	-	CAISEDLSTAFF	TGTGCCATCAGTGAGGACTTATCCACAGCTTTCTTT
TRBV27	TRBJ2-7	-	TRBD1	CASSLGDSSYEQYF	TGTGCCAGCAGTTTAGGGGACAGCTCCTACGAGCAGTACTTC
TRBV6-4	TRBJ2-3	-	TRBD2	CASSVLAGDSTDTQYF	TGTGCCAGCAGTGTTCTAGCGGGAGATAGCACAGATACGCAGTATTTT
TRBV27	TRBJ2-1	-	TRBD2	CASSPSSGSSYNEQFF	TGTGCCAGCAGTCCATCTAGCGGGAGTTCCTACAATGAGCAGTTCTTC
TRBV6-5	TRBJ1-1	-	-	CASSYAAEAFF	TGTGCCAGCAGTTACGCGGCTGAAGCTTTCTTT